This TCR beta chain appears in the sequencing data of a study of T cell repertoires in cytomegalovirus infection (dated by TCRdb to the late 2010s). Concerning the study at large: Recently identified HLA-C-restricted CMV epitopes, whose presentation resists viral immunomodulation, were targeted by peptide stimulations together with well-studied HLA-B-restricted epitopes. Donor HLA type was relevant to the analysis, because carriage of CMV infection together with the matching HLA type was indicated by public TCR beta signatures.

Explained via the paper, the treatment or condition label denotes: in vitro stimulation with specific CMV peptide epitopes to enrich CMV-specific T cells. Beyond this particular receptor, the publication reports: The ex vivo response was dominated by HLA-C-restricted CMV-specific TCR beta clonotypes, which also provided the single most frequent clonotype in two of eight donors. In both this cohort and an independent approximately 350-donor cohort, the cumulative frequency of public TCR beta family members distinguished carriers of CMV infection plus the relevant HLA type.

Sequenced on an Illumina HiSeq 1500. TCRdb reworked the public reads: Q25 trimming with fastp, MiXCR clone assembly, productive beta chains retained. Rows with one shared CDR3 protein collapse into an entry with the most common genes and DNA. For this sample there are around 360,000 distinct CDR3 sequences; about 34% appear just once. Clones ranked in the top ten supply about 13% of the sample. To note about this clonotype: Its antigen is unknown. The input lacks base qualities; no much larger clone sits a single base away.

The TCR was taken from a human donor in good health (CMV status not recorded). Some clones in this sample may be carry-over from other donors' samples. The specimen comprised cultured PBMCs, sampled from culture after CMV antigen stimulation.

The CDR3 region: CSVDGLAGRTDTQYF. The DNA sequence is given as TGCAGCGTTGATGGACTAGCGGGGCGGACAGATACGCAGTATTTT. Rearrangement joined TRBV29-1 to TRBJ2-3, and 12 junctional nucleotides match TRBD2. Here V drops 3 bases and J drops 3 bases, and the junction holds 4 bases not matched to any gene. There are 15 amino acids in the CDR3, from cysteine to phenylalanine inclusive. Kept here is only the CDR3 DNA, which spans 45 bases and is read in frame from base 1. The germline V gene yields SQVTM for CDR1 and ANQGSEA for CDR2.